The 29 T cell receptor beta chains below all came from one sample that was sequenced in a study of cytomegalovirus exposure and HLA in healthy donors. PCR involved 60 Vbeta and 13 Jbeta primers. TCRdb's table, derived via immunoSEQ multiplex PCR, lists solely in-frame clones and lacks some. The sample includes approximately 110,000 clones, 82% of them seen just once. Sequenced: PBMCs. All receptors derive from a woman younger than 30 in good health and CMV-seronegative.

This chain joins TRBV28 and TRBJ1-4; TRBD1 matches 7 bases. Germline lookup yields CDR1 MDHEN and CDR2 SYDVKM. The CDR3 has 16 amino acids. The ends lost 1 base at V and 8 bases at J; junction bases unmatched: 10. DNA of the CDR3: TGTGCCAGCAGTTTATCCGGACAGGTCAGGACCGAAAAACTGTTTTTT. It yields the protein CASSLSGQVRTEKLFF. Filled out from reference TRBV28 and TRBJ1-4, the complete variable domain reads DVKVTQSSRYLVKRTGEKVFLECVQDMDHENMFWYRQDPGLGLRLIYFSYDVKMKEKGDIPEGYSVSREKKERFSLILESASTNQTSMYLCASSLSGQVRTEKLFFGSGTQLSVL.

V usage is TRBV7-9 and J usage is TRBJ1-4, with D possibly matching TRBD1 (5 bases). Germline-derived CDR1 and CDR2 are SEHNR and FQNEAQ (reference sequence). The CDR3 sequence is 14 residues long. The ends were cut back, 5 bases at V and 6 bases at J, with 13 bases in the middle. In DNA, the CDR3 is TGTGCCAGCAGCCCCCCCGGGGGGGATGAAAAACTGTTTTTT. It translates to CASSPPGGDEKLFF.

This clone appeared once. This chain links TRBV6-5 with TRBJ1-5; possibly TRBD1 for D (5 bases). Trimming left V 8 bases short and J 4 bases short, with 12 bases between. This CDR3 comprises 13 residues. CDR1 and CDR2 (germline): MNHEY, SVGAGI. The CDR3 nucleotides read TGTGCCAGCCGAAGGCAGGGAAATCAGCCCCAGCATTTT. Translating it yields CASRRQGNQPQHF.

This chain links TRBV11-2 with TRBJ1-1; D ambiguous. CDR3 length: 16 amino acids. V was shortened by 1 base and J by 0 bases, with 12 bases between the two germline ends. The germline gives CDR1 SGHAT, CDR2 FQNNGV. CDR3 protein: CASSLGAPPMNTEAFF. In DNA form, the CDR3 reads TGTGCCAGCAGCTTAGGGGCCCCTCCCATGAACACTGAAGCTTTCTTT.

About this clone itself: One end of the junction fails to match germline, which may point to a read error. The J gene is TRBJ1-5, the V gene TRBV2; 10 bases match TRBD1. Germline CDR1 is SNHLY and CDR2 is FYNNEI. The CDR3 spans 15 residues. The CDR3 DNA follows: TGTGCCGGCAGGGGGGACAGGGGTGGCAATCAGCCCCAGCATTTT. It specifies CAGRGDRGGNQPQHF.

In its sample, this clone was seen many times. The chain recombines TRBV28 with TRBJ1-2, with D tentatively TRBD1 (6 bases). The CDR3 has 12 residues. Looked up from germline, CDR1 is MDHEN and CDR2 is SYDVKM. V was clipped by 6 bases and J by 4 bases, with 9 bases between them. CDR3 sequence reads: CASRRQVYGYTF. DNA of the CDR3: TGTGCCAGCAGGCGACAGGTCTATGGCTACACCTTC.

CDR3 sequence reads: CASSLGLEGEQYF. CDR3 DNA: TGCGCCAGCAGCTTGGGGCTCGAGGGCGAGCAGTACTTC. The gene calls are TRBV5-1 and TRBJ2-5; the D gene is possibly TRBD2 (5 bases). The end of the DNA is better explained by TRBJ2-7, so the J call may be wrong. Germline assignment: CDR1 SGHRS and CDR2 YFSETQ. This CDR3 contains 13 residues.

This clone was counted a single time. This chain joins TRBV19 and TRBJ1-3; D unresolved. This CDR3 has 14 residues. Germline CDR1 is LNHDA and CDR2 is SQIVND (reference sequence). Trimming took off 7 bases at V and 0 bases at J, with 10 bases between the two ends. The CDR3 reads CASTLRDSGNTIYF. Here the CDR3 DNA reads TGTGCCAGTACCTTACGGGACTCTGGAAACACCATATATTTT.

The chain recombines TRBV11-2 with TRBJ1-1; 9 bases are shared with TRBD1. Germline V gene data show CDR1 as SGHAT and CDR2 as FQNNGV. The CDR3 length is 14 residues. V shed 3 bases, J shed 7 bases, and the junction held 6 bases outside the gene matches. CDR3 sequence reads: CASSLGTGSNEAFF. CDR3 sequence (DNA): TGTGCCAGCAGCTTGGGGACAGGGTCAAATGAAGCTTTCTTT.

With regard to this clone: At one end the junction does not follow the germline gene, possibly because of a read error. This sample includes further DNA sequences coding for the same CDR3. The chain employs TRBV7-2 and TRBJ2-5; 7 bases are shared with TRBD1. Germline assignment: CDR1 SGHTA and CDR2 FQGNSA. The CDR3 runs 14 residues. The CDR3: CASSLGGGSETQYF. As DNA, the CDR3 is TGTGCCAGCAGCTTAGGAGGGGGCAGTGAGACTCAGTACTTC.

The CDR3 is CASSQDGTGDQPQHF. The CDR3 nucleotides are TGCGCCAGCAGCCAAGATGGGACAGGGGATCAGCCCCAGCATTTT. The rearrangement joins TRBV4-3 to TRBJ1-5; the match to TRBD1 covers 10 bases. Germline values: CDR1 LGHNA, CDR2 YSLEER. With V trimmed by 0 bases and J by 5 bases, 1 base remained unmatched. The CDR3 runs 15 residues.

The chain uses TRBV14 and TRBJ2-1; possibly TRBD1 for D (5 bases). The CDR3 length is 13 residues. CDR1 and CDR2 from the germline V gene are SGHDN and FVKESK. V lost 4 bases and J lost 9, with 13 bases in between. The CDR3 spells CASSPRWGSEQFF. In DNA form, the CDR3 reads TGTGCCAGCAGCCCACGCTGGGGCAGTGAGCAGTTCTTC.

The chain recombines TRBV19 with TRBJ2-6; the match to TRBD1 covers 10 bases. The V segment lost 5 bases and the J segment 2 bases; nucleotides outside the gene matches: 9. The CDR3 contains 18 residues. Germline CDR1 LNHDA, CDR2 SQIVND (reference sequence). This chain's CDR3 is CASSPWDRGSAGANVLTF. The CDR3 DNA is TGTGCCAGTAGTCCGTGGGACAGGGGATCAGCTGGGGCCAACGTCCTGACTTTC.

This clone was recorded once. V gene TRBV7-8 combines with J gene TRBJ1-1, with D hard to call. Germline V CDR1 and CDR2: SGHVS, FQNEAQ. CDR3 length: 13 amino acids. V was shortened by 2 bases and J by 1 base, with 5 bases between the two germline ends. CDR3 coding DNA: TGTGCCAGCAGCTTACCAGGGAACACTGAAGCTTTCTTT. It specifies CASSLPGNTEAFF. Variable domain in full (rest from reference TRBV7-8 and TRBJ1-1): GAGVSQSPRYKVAKRGQDVALRCDPISGHVSLFWYQQALGQGPEFLTYFQNEAQLDKSGLPSDRFFAERPEGSVSTLKIQRTQQEDSAVYLCASSLPGNTEAFFGQGTRLTVV.

On this clone: An end of the junction does not agree with germline; a read error may underlie this. This rearrangement joins TRBV15 to TRBJ2-4, with 11 nucleotides matching TRBD2. CDR1 and CDR2 from the germline V gene are LNHNV and YYDKDF (reference sequence). The CDR3 totals 17 residues. The CDR3 DNA reads as TGTGCCACCAGCAGAGATTTTACGGGACTAGCGGAAAACATTCAGTGCTTC. Translated: CATSRDFTGLAENIQCF.

The rearrangement links TRBV30 to TRBJ2-3, with 10 bases aligning to TRBD2. Per germline, CDR1 GTSNPN and CDR2 SVGIG (reference sequence). Trimming took 1 base from V and 2 from J; bases not matched to a gene: 9. This CDR3 has 17 amino acids. The CDR3 loop reads CAWSALRTSGYTDTQYF. The CDR3 DNA is TGTGCCTGGAGTGCCCTAAGGACTAGCGGATACACAGATACGCAGTATTTT.

In this sample, this clone turned up a few times. The chain carries TRBV6-5 and TRBJ1-1; D call uncertain. The germline V gene encodes CDR1 MNHEY and CDR2 SVGAGI. The CDR3 consists of 11 residues. Trimming removed 10 bases at V and 3 bases at J, with 9 bases between. CDR3 nucleotides: TGTGCCATTGGGAGGTACACTGAAGCTTTCTTT. This sequence encodes CAIGRYTEAFF.

This chain connects TRBV9 to TRBJ2-3, with TRBD2 identical over 10 bases. The CDR3 sequence is 16 residues long. J was trimmed by 2 bases and V by 5 bases; bases with no gene match: 8. Germline V CDR1 and CDR2: SGDLS, YYNGEE. The CDR3 bases are TGTGCCAGCAGTCACGGACTAGCGGACTCCACAGATACGCAGTATTTT. Protein sequence: CASSHGLADSTDTQYF. Full variable domain (remainder filled in from reference TRBV9 and TRBJ2-3): DSGVTQTPKHLITATGQRVTLRCSPRSGDLSVYWYQQSLDQGLQFLIQYYNGEERAKGNILERFSAQQFPDLHSELNLSSLELGDSALYFCASSHGLADSTDTQYFGPGTRLTVL.

The rearrangement links TRBV7-2 to TRBJ2-5, with D maybe TRBD2 (6 bases). Trimming took 5 bases from V and 4 from J, leaving 14 bases between them. This CDR3 contains 14 residues. The germline CDR1 and CDR2 sequences are SGHTA and FQGNSA. The CDR3 sequence: CASSEVEGLETQYF. The CDR3, as DNA: TGTGCCAGCAGCGAGGTCGAGGGACTAGAGACCCAGTACTTC.

The chain is built from TRBV5-6 and TRBJ2-5, with 9 nucleotides matching TRBD2. Germline assignment: CDR1 SGHDT and CDR2 YYEEEE. The CDR3 covers 14 residues. J was trimmed by 4 bases and V by 4 bases; bases with no gene match: 5. CDR3 in amino acids: CASSAGLASETQYF. For the CDR3, the DNA is TGTGCCAGCAGCGCGGGACTAGCTTCAGAGACCCAGTACTTC.

The rearrangement joins TRBV1 to TRBJ2-5; the table's D call TRBD1 went unverified against the DNA. TRBV1 is termed a pseudogene. CDR3 length: 16 amino acids. CDR3 region: CTSSQDKTGVRETQYF. In nucleotides, the CDR3 is TGCACCAGCAGCCAAGATAAAACAGGGGTTCGGGAGACCCAGTACTTC.

In its sample, this clone was seen once. The V and J genes are TRBV9 and TRBJ2-3; D is perhaps TRBD1 (6 bases). This CDR3 has 15 residues. The V end was cut by 0 bases, the J end by 0 bases, with 8 bases between. Germline CDR1 is SGDLS and CDR2 is YYNGEE. The CDR3 DNA reads as TGTGCCAGCAGCGTAGGAAGGGGGAGCACAGATACGCAGTATTTT. It specifies CASSVGRGSTDTQYF.

The V gene is TRBV27, the J gene TRBJ2-1, with a weak D call TRBD2 (6 bases). This CDR3 comprises 13 residues. Germline values: CDR1 MNHEY, CDR2 SMNVEV (reference sequence). Trimming pared 6 bases from V and 11 bases from J, leaving 17 bases between. CDR3 protein: CASRPPSGTQQFF. The CDR3 bases are TGTGCCAGCAGACCCCCCTCGGGGACTCAGCAGTTCTTC.

V is TRBV5-1 and J is TRBJ2-7, with 9 bases identical to TRBD1. There are 16 residues in the CDR3. V lost 3 bases to trimming and J lost 5 bases; unmatched junction nucleotides: 12. Germline CDR1 and CDR2: SGHRS and YFSETQ. CDR3 sequence: CASSSSPGTGRNEQYF. The CDR3, as DNA: TGCGCCAGCAGCTCCTCCCCCGGGACAGGGAGAAACGAGCAGTACTTC.

This chain joins TRBV21-1 and TRBJ2-4; the DNA was not compared with TRBD1, the D call given in the table. TRBV21-1 is a pseudogene. This CDR3 is 15 amino acids long. The CDR3: CASSSRTGGFNIQYF. CDR3 DNA: TGTGCCAGCAGCTCCCGGACAGGGGGCTTTAACATTCAGTACTTC.

The V call is TRBV6-1, the J call TRBJ2-2, with no clear D. V gave up 7 bases and J gave up 9 bases, with 15 bases separating them. The CDR3 runs to 13 residues. Germline loops: CDR1 MNHNS, CDR2 SASEGT. CDR3 DNA sequence: TGTGCCAGCACTGCAGATTTCATGCGGGAGCTGTTTTTT. This encodes CASTADFMRELFF.

This chain joins TRBV13 and TRBJ2-7, with 7 bases aligning to TRBD2. With V trimmed by 5 bases and J by 3 bases, 1 base remained unmatched. Germline V CDR1 and CDR2: PRHDT, FYEKMQ (reference sequence). The CDR3 spans 12 residues. The DNA of the CDR3 is TGTGCCAGCAGCGGGGGGGACTACGAGCAGTACTTC. Protein: CASSGGDYEQYF.

The chain is built from TRBV5-8 and TRBJ1-5, with a possible D match to TRBD1 (6 bases). The ends were cut back, 4 bases at V and 3 bases at J, with 17 bases in the middle. CDR3 length: 16 amino acids. Germline V gene lookup returns CDR1 SGHTS and CDR2 YDEGEE. CDR3 loop: CASSPGQSSYNQPQHF. Here the CDR3 DNA reads TGTGCCAGCAGCCCTGGACAGTCCTCGTACAATCAGCCCCAGCATTTT. Full variable domain (missing parts from reference TRBV5-8 and TRBJ1-5): EAGVTQSPTHLIKTRGQQATLRCSPISGHTSVYWYQQALGLGLQFLLWYDEGEERNRGNFPPRFSGRQFPNYSSELNVNALELEDSALYLCASSPGQSSYNQPQHFGDGTRLSIL.

V usage is TRBV5-5 and J usage is TRBJ1-1; D is ambiguous. The CDR3 covers 14 residues. V lost 0 bases to trimming and J lost 6 bases, with 12 bases between them. From germline, CDR1 is SGHKS and CDR2 YYEKEE (reference sequence). This CDR3 reads CASSLDPGWAEAFF. CDR3 nucleotides: TGTGCCAGCAGCTTGGATCCGGGTTGGGCTGAAGCTTTCTTT.